The 11 T cell receptor beta chains below come from one sample, sequenced in a study of glioma-infiltrating T cells after dendritic cell vaccination. Here immunoSEQ multiplex PCR was the method, and the copy in TCRdb shows in-frame clones only, minus some. The data contain 80,000 to 100,000 clones, 80% of them singletons. Time point reported: after dendritic cell vaccination, including at tumor progression/relapse. The sequencing here drew on blood, taken after dendritic cell vaccination. Source of these receptors: a human donor with glioblastoma.

The chain links TRBV15 to TRBJ2-1; 9 bases align to TRBD2. There are 15 residues in the CDR3. CDR1 is LNHNV, CDR2 YYDKDF, per germline (reference sequence). V dropped 6 bases and J dropped 7; count of bases not matched to a gene: 10. CDR3 in DNA: TGTGCCACCAGTATTGCGGGAGGGCCAAGGAATGAGCAGTTCTTC. Translation: CATSIAGGPRNEQFF.

The V call is TRBV27, the J call TRBJ1-2, with TRBD1 matching 7 bases. Germline CDR1 MNHEY, CDR2 SMNVEV (reference sequence). J was trimmed by 0 bases and V by 4 bases; bases with no gene match: 8. The CDR3 loop spans 16 amino acids. Here the CDR3 reads CASSSTQQGTNYGYTF. The CDR3 bases are TGTGCCAGCAGTTCAACCCAACAGGGGACTAACTATGGCTACACCTTC.

The chain employs TRBV7-6 and TRBJ2-1, with 7 bases identical to TRBD2. This CDR3 is 16 amino acids long. CDR1 SGHVS and CDR2 FNYEAQ come from the germline V gene. Trimming cost V 0 bases and J 3 bases; bases outside gene matches: 5. The CDR3 DNA reads as TGTGCCAGCAGCTTAGCCGCGGGAGAGGACTACAATGAGCAGTTCTTC. This encodes CASSLAAGEDYNEQFF.

The chain employs TRBV9 and TRBJ1-1; 7 bases align to TRBD1. From germline, CDR1 is SGDLS and CDR2 YYNGEE. Trimming cost V 4 bases and J 4 bases; bases outside gene matches: 4. The CDR3 runs 13 residues. The CDR3 coding sequence is TGTGCCAGCAGCAGGGGGCGTGTCACTGAAGCTTTCTTT. Translation gives CASSRGRVTEAFF.

The chain has TRBV27 and TRBJ2-3; 9 bases map to TRBD2. V lost 3 bases to trimming and J lost 5 bases; unmatched junction nucleotides: 0. Germline V gives CDR1 MNHEY, CDR2 SMNVEV (reference sequence). The CDR3 is 13 residues long. The CDR3 DNA follows: TGTGCCAGCAGTTTGCGGGAGGGAGATACGCAGTATTTT. Amino acids: CASSLREGDTQYF.

V usage is TRBV25-1 and J usage is TRBJ1-3, with TRBD1 identical over 7 bases. V shed 6 bases, J shed 3 bases, and the junction held 5 bases outside the gene matches. Germline V gene lookup returns CDR1 MGHDK and CDR2 SYGVNS. The CDR3 length is 14 residues. The CDR3 region is CASSPTGSGNTIYF. For the CDR3, the DNA is TGTGCCAGCAGCCCGACAGGGAGTGGAAACACCATATATTTT.

The rearrangement links TRBV30 to TRBJ2-5, with D maybe TRBD1 (5 bases). Judging by the DNA end, TRBJ2-7 fits better; the J call may be wrong. The germline V gene encodes CDR1 GTSNPN and CDR2 SVGIG (reference sequence). The CDR3 is 12 amino acids. For the CDR3, the DNA is TGTGCCTGGAAAAGGGGAACCTACGAGCAGTACTTC. Amino acid sequence: CAWKRGTYEQYF.

The chain combines TRBV4-1 with TRBJ2-1; D might be TRBD2 (5 bases). The V end was cut by 1 base, the J end by 1 base, with 11 bases between. CDR3 length: 16 amino acids. The germline V gene encodes CDR1 MGHRA and CDR2 YSYEKL. CDR3 sequence: CASSQVAGQSYNEQFF. The DNA of the CDR3 is TGCGCCAGCAGCCAAGTGGCGGGCCAATCCTACAATGAGCAGTTCTTC.

This clone was seen just once. The CDR3 coding sequence is TGTGCCAGCAGGTTAACGGACAGGGTAGGGACTGAAGCTTTCTTT. It encodes CASRLTDRVGTEAFF. The chain joins TRBV2 to TRBJ1-1; 8 positions agree with TRBD1. There are 15 residues in the CDR3. CDR1 SNHLY and CDR2 FYNNEI come from the germline V gene. V lost 6 bases, J lost 5 bases, and 11 bases stayed unmatched. The variable domain in full, completed from reference TRBV2 and TRBJ1-1, reads EPEVTQTPSHQVTQMGQEVILRCVPISNHLYFYWYRQILGQKVEFLVSFYNNEISEKSEIFDDQFSVERPDGSNFTLKIRSTKLEDSAMYFCASRLTDRVGTEAFFGQGTRLTVV.

This clone was counted between two and nine times. The rearrangement links TRBV5-1 to TRBJ1-2; D is unclear. CDR1 is SGHRS, CDR2 YFSETQ, per germline. The CDR3 covers 15 residues. V lost 2 bases to trimming and J lost 0 bases, with 11 bases between them. CDR3 in DNA: TGCGCCAGCAGCTTAATGGCTGCCACTAACTATGGCTACACCTTC. Its translation: CASSLMAATNYGYTF.

The J gene is TRBJ1-4, the V gene TRBV7-9; 8 positions agree with TRBD1. CDR1 and CDR2 (germline): SEHNR, FQNEAQ (reference sequence). The trim removed 7 bases at V and 4 bases at J, leaving 8 bases unmatched. The CDR3 covers 15 residues. In DNA, the CDR3 is TGTGCCAGCACCACCAGACAGGGGATTAATGAAAAACTGTTTTTT. Its translation: CASTTRQGINEKLFF.